This T cell receptor (beta chain) was sequenced for a study of CXCR3-negative and CXCR3-positive naive CD8 T cells. Through 5' RACE with UMI labels, the TRB cDNA libraries were prepared. TCRdb re-analyzed the 5' RACE reads; it lists each CDR3 protein once, without DNA. In total, the table holds fewer than 60,000 distinct CDR3 sequences. The CDR3 runs 17 residues. CDR1 and CDR2 (germline): MGHRA, YSYEKL. Study-level points and caveats: For CXCR3-positive naive cells, TRB CDR3s were more hydrophobic than those of CXCR3-negative naive cells. Memory, not naive, CXCR3-negative and CXCR3-positive cells differed in TRBV-TRBJ usage.

A note on this clonotype: Its specificity is not known.

This chain joins TRBV4-1 and TRBJ1-5; absent DNA, TCRdb's TRBD1 call cannot be checked. The source of this sequence is a human donor in good health. Some clones in this sample may be carry-over from other donors' samples. Sample: naive CXCR3- CD8+ T cells from blood. Subset reported: CD45RO-CCR7+CD27+CD95- naive CD8+ T cells lacking CXCR3 (TNR3-). CDR3 loop: CASSQDQRDNGNQPQHF.